Given below is one T cell receptor (beta chain) in context. This sample was included in a study of blood T cell repertoires in COVID-19. Study in general: Samples representing acute and convalescent COVID-19 were sourced from the United States, Italy and Spain. PBMCs, B-cell-depleted T cells, or T cells provided the cDNA or gDNA that made up the material.

In the original processing: How many nucleated cells were present was estimated from reference gene primer amplification. The data were produced by immunoSEQ multiplex PCR, yet TCRdb's version contains in-frame clones alone and is incomplete. V and J calls and clone size are copied from that table; D and trimming were computed from the DNA. The sample holds hundreds of thousands of clones, around 87% seen once. Germline V lookup: CDR1 MDHEN, CDR2 SYDVKM. The CDR3 consists of 13 residues. V lost 6 bases and J 4 bases, leaving 10 bases between the germline ends. Sequencing used peripheral blood. The chain recombines TRBV28 with TRBJ1-5; D unresolved. The sequence was collected from a woman aged 50 to 60 who had recovered from COVID-19. CDR3 region: CASSYRPNQPQHF. CDR3 in DNA: TGTGCCAGCAGCTATCGCCCGAATCAGCCCCAGCATTTT.